The next 32 T cell receptor beta chains were all read from a single sample in a study of T cell changes during pregnancy in multiple sclerosis. The assay was immunoSEQ multiplex PCR, and TCRdb's table has in-frame clones only and misses some. The profile shows about 24,000 clones, more than 85% of them singletons. Sequenced here: CD4+ T cells from peripheral blood mononuclear cells, sampled in the second trimester of pregnancy. The receptor set was obtained from a female donor in good health, enrolled as a control in a pregnancy study.

The gene calls are TRBV5-1 and TRBJ1-4; D gene ambiguous. V was clipped by 3 bases and J by 11 bases, with 17 bases between them. The CDR3 is 14 residues long. Germline V gives CDR1 SGHRS, CDR2 YFSETQ. In nucleotides, the CDR3 is TGCGCCAGCAGCTACGCGGAAAGGCCCTCTAAACTGTTTTTT. Amino acid sequence: CASSYAERPSKLFF.

The J gene is TRBJ2-2, the V gene TRBV11-2; 8 bases map to TRBD2. Trimming removed 5 bases from V and 6 bases from J; junction bases left unmatched: 11. This CDR3 comprises 16 residues. CDR1 and CDR2 from the germline V gene are SGHAT and FQNNGV. The CDR3 sequence: CASSAFGRALSGELFF. The CDR3 nucleotides are TGTGCCAGCAGCGCCTTCGGGAGGGCCCTTTCCGGGGAGCTGTTTTTT.

On this clone itself: A junction boundary mismatches the germline segment, possibly from a read error. The chain has TRBV5-6 and TRBJ1-4, with D possibly matching TRBD1 (6 bases). The germline V gene encodes CDR1 SGHDT and CDR2 YYEEEE. The CDR3 runs to 16 residues. CDR3 residues: CASSLAYRATNKKLFF. CDR3 DNA: TGTGCCAGCAGCTTGGCCTACAGGGCGACTAATAAAAAACTGTTTTTT.

The chain links TRBV10-3 to TRBJ2-1, with 13 positions matching TRBD2. The germline CDR1 and CDR2 sequences are ENHRY and SYGVKD. J lost 7 bases, V lost 5 bases, and 5 bases had no gene match. The length of the CDR3 is 15 residues. In DNA, the CDR3 is TGTGCCATCAGTACCGGGACTAGCGGGATTAATGAGCAGTTCTTC. Protein product: CAISTGTSGINEQFF.

The chain couples TRBV5-1 to TRBJ2-1; 9 bases line up with TRBD2. Germline trimming cut 5 bases from V and 7 bases from J; bases unmatched to any gene: 4. Germline CDR1 SGHRS, CDR2 YFSETQ. This CDR3 has 13 residues. The CDR3 region is CASSGGGANEQFF. CDR3 bases: TGCGCCAGCAGTGGCGGGGGGGCAAATGAGCAGTTCTTC.

This clone was seen only once. The J gene is TRBJ2-2, the V gene TRBV5-1; TRBD1 aligns across 8 bases. The V segment lost 8 bases and the J segment 1 base; nucleotides outside the gene matches: 10. Germline V lookup: CDR1 SGHRS, CDR2 YFSETQ. The CDR3 sequence is 16 residues long. For the CDR3, the DNA is TGCGCCAGTAGACCTCGTGACAGGGGGAACACCGGGGAGCTGTTTTTT. Residues: CASRPRDRGNTGELFF.

This chain joins TRBV7-2 and TRBJ1-5; D gene ambiguous. This CDR3 region has 14 residues. Germline V gives CDR1 SGHTA, CDR2 FQGNSA. Trimming took 2 bases from V and 4 from J, leaving 9 bases between them. The CDR3 DNA sequence: TGTGCCAGCAGCTTAACGGGTCGAAATCAGCCCCAGCATTTT. It is translated as CASSLTGRNQPQHF.

The chain couples TRBV21-1 to TRBJ2-5; the table gives TRBD1 as D, unverified against the DNA. TRBV21-1 is classified as a pseudogene. The CDR3 runs to 16 residues. CDR3 amino acids: CASSTRTGVDKETQYF. The DNA for the CDR3 is TGTGCCAGCAGCACTCGGACAGGGGTAGACAAAGAGACCCAGTACTTC.

The chain joins TRBV19 to TRBJ1-1; D uncertain. This CDR3 comprises 13 residues. V lost 4 bases, J lost 1 base, and 7 bases lay in between. Germline-derived CDR1 and CDR2 are LNHDA and SQIVND (reference sequence). CDR3 bases: TGTGCCAGTAGTAAGAGGGAGAACACTGAAGCTTTCTTT. This gives the protein CASSKRENTEAFF.

This clone has just a few counts. J is TRBJ2-5 and V is TRBV27; D is perhaps TRBD1 (5 bases). This CDR3 is 15 amino acids long. V was trimmed by 5 bases and J by 0 bases, leaving 13 bases between them. Germline CDR1 reads MNHEY; CDR2 reads SMNVEV (reference sequence). As DNA, the CDR3 is TGTGCCAGCAGTCCCAGGGTCAGGAACCAAGAGACCCAGTACTTC. Translating it yields CASSPRVRNQETQYF.

This rearrangement joins TRBV9 to TRBJ2-3; D perhaps matches TRBD2 (6 bases). Germline V gene lookup returns CDR1 SGDLS and CDR2 YYNGEE. Deletions cut 1 base from V and 5 bases from J, with 11 bases between. The CDR3 extends over 14 amino acids. Here the CDR3 reads CASSVSGVKDTQYF. The DNA of the CDR3 is TGTGCCAGCAGCGTATCGGGGGTAAAAGATACGCAGTATTTT.

This clone was found a few times. CDR3 DNA: TGTGCCAGCGCTCCCACAGGTCTCTCTGGAAACACCATATATTTT. This codes for CASAPTGLSGNTIYF. This chain joins TRBV9 and TRBJ1-3, with D tentatively TRBD1 (5 bases). Trimming took 7 bases from V and 0 from J, leaving 14 bases between them. The CDR3 spans 15 residues. Looked up from germline, CDR1 is SGDLS and CDR2 is YYNGEE.

As DNA, the CDR3 is TGTGCCAGCAGCTTAACGCCTGCACAGATGACTGAAGCTTTCTTT. It is translated as CASSLTPAQMTEAFF. The genes are TRBV7-3 and TRBJ1-1; D gene uncertain. Germline assignment: CDR1 SGHTA and CDR2 FQGTGA. The CDR3 extends over 15 amino acids. V shed 0 bases and J shed 5 bases, with 13 bases lying between them.

The chain joins TRBV6-5 to TRBJ2-7; TRBD2 matches at 14 bases. The junction had 4 bases not matched to a gene; V was cut back by 6 bases and J by 6 bases. The CDR3 spans 14 residues. Germline assignment: CDR1 MNHEY and CDR2 SVGAGI. CDR3 bases: TGTGCCAGCAGAAGACTAGCGGGAGGGCGCGAGCAGTACTTC. As protein: CASRRLAGGREQYF.

V is TRBV6-6 and J is TRBJ2-5; D remains ambiguous. Trimming pared 2 bases from V and 5 bases from J, leaving 15 bases between. Germline V gives CDR1 MNHNY, CDR2 SVGAGI (reference sequence). The CDR3 covers 15 residues. CDR3: CASSYDSRPGETQYF. For the CDR3, the DNA is TGTGCCAGCAGTTACGATTCTAGGCCCGGGGAGACCCAGTACTTC.

The chain uses TRBV7-9 and TRBJ2-1; 13 nucleotides match TRBD2. Germline CDR1 and CDR2: SEHNR and FQNEAQ (reference sequence). The CDR3 sequence is 18 residues long. With 4 bases clipped from V and 0 bases from J, the junction kept 6 bases outside the gene matches. DNA for the CDR3: TGTGCCAGCAGCTCGGGACTAGCGGGAATCGGCTCCTACAATGAGCAGTTCTTC. It translates to CASSSGLAGIGSYNEQFF.

This chain joins TRBV9 and TRBJ2-7; the match to TRBD2 covers 8 bases. The CDR3 runs 18 residues. The ends lost 0 bases at V and 0 bases at J; junction bases unmatched: 11. CDR1 SGDLS and CDR2 YYNGEE come from the germline V gene. This chain's CDR3 is CASSVGAGGPGSSYEQYF. DNA for the CDR3: TGTGCCAGCAGCGTAGGGGCGGGGGGACCGGGCAGCTCCTACGAGCAGTACTTC. Based on the CDR3 plus reference TRBV9 and TRBJ2-7, the full variable domain is DSGVTQTPKHLITATGQRVTLRCSPRSGDLSVYWYQQSLDQGLQFLIQYYNGEERAKGNILERFSAQQFPDLHSELNLSSLELGDSALYFCASSVGAGGPGSSYEQYFGPGTRLTVT.

The CDR3 reads CASSSLTAGNTIYF. The CDR3 coding sequence is TGTGCCAGTAGTTCCCTGACAGCTGGAAACACCATATATTTT. The rearrangement joins TRBV19 to TRBJ1-3; tentative D call: TRBD1 (5 bases). The CDR3 is 14 residues long. The V end was cut by 5 bases, the J end by 2 bases, with 10 bases between. The germline CDR1 and CDR2 sequences are LNHDA and SQIVND (reference sequence).

J is TRBJ1-1 and V is TRBV28; no clear D. The CDR3 has 14 residues. V was pared by 2 bases and J by 1 base, with 8 bases between. Per germline, CDR1 MDHEN and CDR2 SYDVKM. The CDR3 sequence: CASSLTVRNTEAFF. The CDR3 DNA is TGTGCCAGCAGTTTAACAGTCAGGAACACTGAAGCTTTCTTT.

This sequence joins TRBV6-5 and TRBJ1-5; 10 bases map to TRBD1. CDR3 length: 13 amino acids. Germline V CDR1 and CDR2: MNHEY, SVGAGI. The ends lost 2 bases at V and 10 bases at J; junction bases unmatched: 2. Here the CDR3 DNA reads TGTGCCAGCAGTTACGGACAGGGGGGTCCCCAGCATTTT. It yields the protein CASSYGQGGPQHF.

The chain recombines TRBV11-2 with TRBJ2-5; D might be TRBD1 (6 bases). The germline V and J ends were trimmed by 1 base and 5 bases, with 11 bases remaining between them. This CDR3 comprises 14 residues. Germline V gene sequence: CDR1 SGHAT, CDR2 FQNNGV. The DNA of the CDR3 is TGTGCCAGCAGCTTAGTGACAGGAAGGGAGACCCAGTACTTC. Amino acids: CASSLVTGRETQYF.

The table lists this clone with a count of one. The CDR3, as DNA: TGTGCCAGCAGTGATCGACAGGGGGCGAACTATGGCTACACCTTC. It is translated as CASSDRQGANYGYTF. The chain combines TRBV6-1 with TRBJ1-2, with 10 bases fitting TRBD1. This CDR3 contains 15 residues. CDR1 is MNHNS, CDR2 SASEGT, per germline. The ends lost 3 bases at V and 2 bases at J; junction bases unmatched: 3.

The gene calls are TRBV4-2 and TRBJ1-1, with unresolved D. V lost 4 bases and J lost 12, with 18 bases in between. The CDR3 runs 13 residues. From germline, CDR1 is LGHNA and CDR2 YNFKEQ. The CDR3 nucleotides read TGTGCCAGCAGCCCTATCGGCGGTGGAAAAACTTTCTTT. Translated, it gives CASSPIGGGKTFF.

The chain carries TRBV7-2 and TRBJ2-5; tentatively, D is TRBD2 (6 bases). CDR1 SGHTA and CDR2 FQGNSA come from the germline V gene. The CDR3 loop spans 18 amino acids. The ends were cut back, 1 base at V and 1 base at J, with 19 bases in the middle. CDR3 region: CASSLGPFGGALQETQYF. CDR3 nucleotides: TGTGCCAGCAGCTTAGGGCCCTTTGGCGGGGCGCTCCAAGAGACCCAGTACTTC.

There are a few counts of this clone. The genes are TRBV6-6 and TRBJ1-1; D unclear. The CDR3 has 14 amino acids. Germline-derived CDR1 and CDR2 are MNHNY and SVGAGI (reference sequence). V was pared by 0 bases and J by 1 base, with 6 bases between. The CDR3 region has the DNA TGTGCCAGCAGTTACTCGAGAGCGAACACTGAAGCTTTCTTT. As protein: CASSYSRANTEAFF.

The count of this clone is one. The chain employs TRBV6-5 and TRBJ2-7; D perhaps matches TRBD2 (6 bases). Germline CDR1 and CDR2: MNHEY and SVGAGI. The CDR3 runs 16 residues. Trimming left V 2 bases short and J 2 bases short, with 16 bases between. The CDR3 nucleotides read TGTGCCAGCAGTTACACCAGACTAGGGACCCCCTACGAGCAGTACTTC. Residues: CASSYTRLGTPYEQYF.

CDR3 amino acids: CASSLEGLAGGHEQFF. As DNA, the CDR3 is TGTGCCAGCAGCTTGGAGGGACTAGCGGGGGGGCATGAGCAGTTCTTC. The rearrangement links TRBV7-9 to TRBJ2-1; TRBD2 matches 16 bases. The trim removed 3 bases at V and 8 bases at J, leaving 4 bases unmatched. The V gene's germline CDR1 is SEHNR and CDR2 FQNEAQ (reference sequence). The CDR3 covers 16 residues.

V and J are TRBV30 and TRBJ2-7; maybe TRBD2 (6 bases). The CDR3 is made up of 12 amino acids. The V gene's germline CDR1 is GTSNPN and CDR2 SVGIG (reference sequence). The V end was cut by 0 bases, the J end by 4 bases, with 7 bases between. This CDR3 reads CAWSVRGYEQYF. CDR3 nucleotide sequence: TGTGCCTGGAGTGTACGGGGGTACGAGCAGTACTTC. The whole variable domain, remainder taken from reference TRBV30 and TRBJ2-7, is SQTIHQWPATLVQPVGSPLSLECTVEGTSNPNLYWYRQAAGRGLQLLFYSVGIGQISSEVPQNLSASRPQDRQFILSSKKLLLSDSGFYLCAWSVRGYEQYFGPGTRLTVT.

The chain links TRBV18 to TRBJ2-1, with D uncertain. Trimming cost V 5 bases and J 1 base, with 15 bases left between them. Germline CDR1 reads KGHSH; CDR2 reads LQKENI. The CDR3 length is 16 residues. The CDR3: CASSDLLLPSYNEQFF. The CDR3 region has the DNA TGTGCCAGCTCAGACCTATTACTACCGTCCTACAATGAGCAGTTCTTC.

For the CDR3, the DNA is TGTGCCAGCAGTCGAAAGTGGGGCTCTGACACTGAAGCTTTCTTT. Its protein product is CASSRKWGSDTEAFF. V is TRBV7-2 and J is TRBJ1-1; the D gene is possibly TRBD1 (5 bases). Germline-derived CDR1 and CDR2 are SGHTA and FQGNSA. V was trimmed by 6 bases and J by 3 bases, leaving 17 bases between them. CDR3 length: 15 amino acids.

The chain uses TRBV27 and TRBJ1-2, with TRBD1 matching over 10 bases. Germline loops: CDR1 MNHEY, CDR2 SMNVEV (reference sequence). The CDR3 has 16 residues. J lost 3 bases, V lost 5 bases, and 9 bases had no gene match. The CDR3 reads CASSAAGTGDYYGYTF. CDR3 sequence (DNA): TGTGCCAGCAGTGCCGCCGGGACAGGGGATTACTATGGCTACACCTTC.

The chain couples TRBV5-4 to TRBJ2-7, with TRBD1 identical over 7 bases. V lost 0 bases, J lost 6 bases, and 12 bases stayed unmatched. The CDR3 consists of 16 residues. Looked up from germline, CDR1 is SGHNT and CDR2 is YYREEE (reference sequence). CDR3: CASSLALQGRRSEQYF. In DNA, the CDR3 is TGTGCCAGCAGCTTGGCCCTACAGGGGCGGAGGAGCGAGCAGTACTTC.